This T cell receptor (beta chain) was profiled in a study of cytomegalovirus exposure and HLA in healthy donors. A word on this clone: Its target is not known.

Study outcomes and limitations: In vitro confirmation showed three CMV-associated chains to be CMV antigen specific. Some public TCRs appeared in many individuals, while most sequences were rare. Reports described diagnosis of cytomegalovirus status by the classifier as highly specific and sensitive.

Assay: immunoSEQ multiplex PCR; the TCRdb copy retains only in-frame clones and omits some. This table holds 150,000 to 200,000 clones, more than 70% found once. This TCR derives from a man in his late teens or twenties in good health and CMV-seronegative. Sequenced: PBMCs.

CDR3 residues: CASIKWAGNTEAFF. Written as DNA, the CDR3 is TGTGCCAGCATCAAGTGGGCGGGGAACACTGAAGCTTTCTTT. The chain is built from TRBV6-5 and TRBJ1-1; no reliable D call. The ends were cut back, 7 bases at V and 1 base at J, with 13 bases in the middle. Germline assignment: CDR1 MNHEY and CDR2 SVGAGI. CDR3 length: 14 residues.